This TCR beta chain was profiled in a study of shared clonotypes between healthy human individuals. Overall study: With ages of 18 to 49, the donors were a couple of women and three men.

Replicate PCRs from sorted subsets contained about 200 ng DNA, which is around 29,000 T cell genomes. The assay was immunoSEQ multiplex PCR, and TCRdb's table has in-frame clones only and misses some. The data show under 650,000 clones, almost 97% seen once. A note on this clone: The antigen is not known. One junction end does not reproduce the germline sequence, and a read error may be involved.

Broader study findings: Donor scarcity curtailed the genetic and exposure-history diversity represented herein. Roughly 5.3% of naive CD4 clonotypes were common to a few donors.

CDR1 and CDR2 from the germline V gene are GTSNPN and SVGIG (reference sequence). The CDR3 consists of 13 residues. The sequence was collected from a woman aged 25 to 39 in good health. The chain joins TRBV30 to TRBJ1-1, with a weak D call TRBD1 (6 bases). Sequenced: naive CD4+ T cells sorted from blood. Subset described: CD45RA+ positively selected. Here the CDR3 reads CAWSGGHPIYPSF. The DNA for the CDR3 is TGTGCCTGGAGCGGGGGACACCCAATCTATCCGTCCTTT.